These 7 T cell receptor beta chains were all obtained from the same sample, sequenced in a study of tumor-infiltrating lymphocytes in localized non-small cell lung cancer. The table came from immunoSEQ multiplex PCR; TCRdb's copy has only in-frame clones and leaves some out. The table includes around 16,000 clones, around three quarters detected once. Specimen: lung tumor tissue. The receptors here all came from a human donor with non-small cell lung cancer.

The genes are TRBV7-2 and TRBJ1-6; TRBD1 agrees at 7 bases. The length of the CDR3 is 16 residues. The J segment lost 3 bases and the V segment lost 3 bases, leaving 5 bases of the junction unmatched. Germline V lookup: CDR1 SGHTA, CDR2 FQGNSA. The CDR3: CASSFEGQIYNSPLHF. CDR3 sequence (DNA): TGTGCCAGCAGCTTTGAGGGACAGATCTATAATTCACCCCTCCACTTT.

The chain carries TRBV6-5 and TRBJ2-7; 7 nucleotides align to TRBD1. The J segment lost 12 bases and the V segment lost 6 bases, leaving 11 bases of the junction unmatched. The CDR3 is made up of 12 amino acids. Germline V gives CDR1 MNHEY, CDR2 SVGAGI. CDR3 protein: CASSRQPGQMYF. The CDR3, as DNA: TGTGCCAGCAGCCGTCAACCGGGACAGATGTACTTC.

This clone has only a few counts. The CDR3 DNA sequence: TGTGCCAGCAGTGACCGGTACCAAGAGACCCAGTACTTC. Translation: CASSDRYQETQYF. V gene TRBV2 combines with J gene TRBJ2-5; D gene ambiguous. Trimming removed 3 bases from V and 0 bases from J, with 5 bases in between. The CDR3 loop spans 13 amino acids. In germline, CDR1 is SNHLY, CDR2 FYNNEI.

The CDR3 sequence is CASSLKGSPNTEAFF. CDR3 DNA sequence: TGTGCCAGCAGCTTAAAGGGGAGTCCGAACACTGAAGCTTTCTTT. V and J are TRBV11-2 and TRBJ1-1, with D perhaps TRBD1 (5 bases). This CDR3 is built from 15 residues. Trimming removed 2 bases at V and 1 base at J, with 11 bases between. The germline gives CDR1 SGHAT, CDR2 FQNNGV.

The J gene is TRBJ2-5, the V gene TRBV7-2; TRBD2 aligns across 9 bases. The CDR3 sequence is 16 residues long. Per germline, CDR1 SGHTA and CDR2 FQGNSA. J gave up 4 bases and V 2 bases, and 8 bases lay outside the gene matches. CDR3 protein: CASSLYAAGGGETQYF. CDR3 bases: TGTGCCAGCAGCTTATATGCAGCGGGAGGTGGAGAGACCCAGTACTTC.

The gene calls are TRBV7-9 and TRBJ1-5; D is undetermined. The CDR3 covers 15 residues. Germline V gives CDR1 SEHNR, CDR2 FQNEAQ (reference sequence). V dropped 1 base and J dropped 3 bases, with 10 bases sitting between them. CDR3 loop: CASSLGAGPNQPQHF. The CDR3 nucleotides read TGTGCCAGCAGCTTAGGGGCAGGTCCCAATCAGCCCCAGCATTTT.

The CDR3 sequence: CASSPGQETQYF. The CDR3 DNA follows: TGTGCTAGTTCCCCGGGGCAAGAGACCCAGTACTTC. The chain combines TRBV12-5 with TRBJ2-5, with D possibly being TRBD2 (5 bases). Germline V gene data show CDR1 as LGHNT and CDR2 as FRNRAP. The CDR3 extends over 12 amino acids. V was shortened by 8 bases and J by 2 bases, with 9 bases between the two germline ends.